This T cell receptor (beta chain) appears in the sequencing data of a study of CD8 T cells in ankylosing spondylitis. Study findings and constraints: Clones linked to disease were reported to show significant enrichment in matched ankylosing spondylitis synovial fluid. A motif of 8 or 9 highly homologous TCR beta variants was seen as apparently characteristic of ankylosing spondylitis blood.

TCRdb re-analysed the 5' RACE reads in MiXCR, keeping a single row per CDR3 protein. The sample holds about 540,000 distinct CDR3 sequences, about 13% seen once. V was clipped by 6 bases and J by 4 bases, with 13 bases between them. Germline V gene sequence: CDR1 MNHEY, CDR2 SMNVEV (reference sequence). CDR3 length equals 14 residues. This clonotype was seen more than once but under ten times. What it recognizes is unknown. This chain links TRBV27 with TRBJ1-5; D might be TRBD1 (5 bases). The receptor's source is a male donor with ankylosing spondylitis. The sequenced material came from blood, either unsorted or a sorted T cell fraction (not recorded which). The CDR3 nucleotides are TGTGCCAGCAGACCGGGAGGGGATAATCAGCCCCAGCATTTT. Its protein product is CASRPGGDNQPQHF.